The 8 T cell receptor beta chains in this list originate from one sample, sequenced in a study of T cells in Graves' hyperthyroidism and ophthalmopathy. Regions amplified from RNA transcripts were the TCR beta CDR3 regions. HTBI primers were employed in a first-round RT-PCR of the TCR CDR3. MiXCR was run by TCRdb on the multiplex PCR reads, yielding one entry per CDR3 protein. Of roughly 500,000 distinct CDR3 sequences in the sample, approximately 48% were seen once. The sample consisted of peripheral blood or thyroid tissue (not recorded which). Source of these receptors: an adult woman with Graves' disease, either hyperthyroidism or ophthalmopathy (not recorded which).

This clonotype appeared many times. The chain combines TRBV25-1 with TRBJ1-1; D remains unclear. V was cut by 1 base and J by 3 bases, with 9 bases left in between. Germline CDR1 reads MGHDK; CDR2 reads SYGVNS. CDR3 length equals 14 residues. The CDR3 reads CASSESYSYTEAFF. The DNA for the CDR3 is TGTGCCAGCAGTGAATCCTACAGCTACACTGAAGCTTTCTTT.

The V gene is TRBV7-2, the J gene TRBJ1-5; TRBD1 agrees at 9 bases. Per germline, CDR1 SGHTA and CDR2 FQGNSA. This CDR3 is built from 15 residues. With 8 bases clipped from V and 4 bases from J, the junction kept 9 bases outside the gene matches. The CDR3 nucleotides read TGTGCCAGCGCGAAATGGGACAGGGTAAATCAGCCCCAGCATTTT. Protein sequence: CASAKWDRVNQPQHF.

The table lists this clonotype with a count of one. A much larger clone differs by one base, so this may be a read error. The chain links TRBV7-9 to TRBJ2-7; the D is unclear. Germline V lookup: CDR1 SEHNR, CDR2 FQNEAQ (reference sequence). The V end lost 1 base, the J end lost 0 bases, and 7 bases lay between the germline ends. This CDR3 has 14 amino acids. This CDR3 reads CASSLGANSYEQYF. The CDR3 nucleotides are TGTGCCAGCAGCTTAGGGGCCAACTCCTACGAGCAGTACTTC.

For this clonotype: This may come from a read error, since a much larger clone is one base off. The rearrangement links TRBV11-2 to TRBJ2-2, with TRBD1 as a possible D gene (6 bases). The length of the CDR3 is 13 residues. Germline loops: CDR1 SGHAT, CDR2 FQNNGV. CDR3 sequence: CASSLARQEELVF. The CDR3 coding sequence is TGTGCCAGCAGCTTAGCGCGACAGGAGGAGCTGGTTTTT. Full variable domain (outside the CDR3, taken from reference TRBV11-2 and TRBJ2-2): EAGVAQSPRYKIIEKRQSVAFWCNPISGHATLYWYQQILGQGPKLLIQFQNNGVVDDSQLPKDRFSAERLKGVDSTLKIQPAKLEDSAVYLCASSLARQEELVFGEGSRLTVL.

This clonotype was picked up many times. V gene TRBV3-1 combines with J gene TRBJ2-5; no firm D call. With 1 base removed from V and 6 bases from J, the gap between germline ends came to 9 bases. Looked up from germline, CDR1 is LGHDT and CDR2 is YNNKEL (reference sequence). There are 13 residues in the CDR3. The chain's CDR3 is CASSQAESQTQYF. The CDR3 DNA follows: TGTGCCAGCAGCCAAGCTGAGAGCCAGACCCAGTACTTC.

The V call is TRBV11-2, the J call TRBJ2-5; D is perhaps TRBD1 or TRBD2 (6 bases each). CDR1 SGHAT and CDR2 FQNNGV come from the germline V gene. This CDR3 comprises 15 residues. The V gene lost 3 bases and the J gene lost 3 bases, with 14 bases spanning the gap. Here the CDR3 reads CASSLKIGGKETQYF. CDR3 bases: TGTGCCAGCAGCTTGAAAATAGGGGGGAAAGAGACCCAGTACTTC.

The rearrangement joins TRBV29-1 to TRBJ1-1; unclear D gene. The V gene's germline CDR1 is SQVTM and CDR2 ANQGSEA. The V gene lost 1 base and the J gene lost 11 bases, with 14 bases spanning the gap. The CDR3 is 12 residues long. For the CDR3, the DNA is TGCAGCGTTGAAGGTACTCGGGTAGAGGCTTTCTTT. Its translation: CSVEGTRVEAFF.

This chain uses TRBV7-3 with TRBJ2-3; TRBD1 or TRBD2 may be the D gene (5 bases each). The CDR3 loop spans 13 amino acids. V dropped 5 bases and J dropped 8 bases, with 14 bases sitting between them. Germline loops: CDR1 SGHTA, CDR2 FQGTGA. This chain's CDR3 is CASSRGAGSTQYF. CDR3 bases: TGTGCCAGCAGCAGGGGAGCAGGTAGTACGCAGTATTTT.